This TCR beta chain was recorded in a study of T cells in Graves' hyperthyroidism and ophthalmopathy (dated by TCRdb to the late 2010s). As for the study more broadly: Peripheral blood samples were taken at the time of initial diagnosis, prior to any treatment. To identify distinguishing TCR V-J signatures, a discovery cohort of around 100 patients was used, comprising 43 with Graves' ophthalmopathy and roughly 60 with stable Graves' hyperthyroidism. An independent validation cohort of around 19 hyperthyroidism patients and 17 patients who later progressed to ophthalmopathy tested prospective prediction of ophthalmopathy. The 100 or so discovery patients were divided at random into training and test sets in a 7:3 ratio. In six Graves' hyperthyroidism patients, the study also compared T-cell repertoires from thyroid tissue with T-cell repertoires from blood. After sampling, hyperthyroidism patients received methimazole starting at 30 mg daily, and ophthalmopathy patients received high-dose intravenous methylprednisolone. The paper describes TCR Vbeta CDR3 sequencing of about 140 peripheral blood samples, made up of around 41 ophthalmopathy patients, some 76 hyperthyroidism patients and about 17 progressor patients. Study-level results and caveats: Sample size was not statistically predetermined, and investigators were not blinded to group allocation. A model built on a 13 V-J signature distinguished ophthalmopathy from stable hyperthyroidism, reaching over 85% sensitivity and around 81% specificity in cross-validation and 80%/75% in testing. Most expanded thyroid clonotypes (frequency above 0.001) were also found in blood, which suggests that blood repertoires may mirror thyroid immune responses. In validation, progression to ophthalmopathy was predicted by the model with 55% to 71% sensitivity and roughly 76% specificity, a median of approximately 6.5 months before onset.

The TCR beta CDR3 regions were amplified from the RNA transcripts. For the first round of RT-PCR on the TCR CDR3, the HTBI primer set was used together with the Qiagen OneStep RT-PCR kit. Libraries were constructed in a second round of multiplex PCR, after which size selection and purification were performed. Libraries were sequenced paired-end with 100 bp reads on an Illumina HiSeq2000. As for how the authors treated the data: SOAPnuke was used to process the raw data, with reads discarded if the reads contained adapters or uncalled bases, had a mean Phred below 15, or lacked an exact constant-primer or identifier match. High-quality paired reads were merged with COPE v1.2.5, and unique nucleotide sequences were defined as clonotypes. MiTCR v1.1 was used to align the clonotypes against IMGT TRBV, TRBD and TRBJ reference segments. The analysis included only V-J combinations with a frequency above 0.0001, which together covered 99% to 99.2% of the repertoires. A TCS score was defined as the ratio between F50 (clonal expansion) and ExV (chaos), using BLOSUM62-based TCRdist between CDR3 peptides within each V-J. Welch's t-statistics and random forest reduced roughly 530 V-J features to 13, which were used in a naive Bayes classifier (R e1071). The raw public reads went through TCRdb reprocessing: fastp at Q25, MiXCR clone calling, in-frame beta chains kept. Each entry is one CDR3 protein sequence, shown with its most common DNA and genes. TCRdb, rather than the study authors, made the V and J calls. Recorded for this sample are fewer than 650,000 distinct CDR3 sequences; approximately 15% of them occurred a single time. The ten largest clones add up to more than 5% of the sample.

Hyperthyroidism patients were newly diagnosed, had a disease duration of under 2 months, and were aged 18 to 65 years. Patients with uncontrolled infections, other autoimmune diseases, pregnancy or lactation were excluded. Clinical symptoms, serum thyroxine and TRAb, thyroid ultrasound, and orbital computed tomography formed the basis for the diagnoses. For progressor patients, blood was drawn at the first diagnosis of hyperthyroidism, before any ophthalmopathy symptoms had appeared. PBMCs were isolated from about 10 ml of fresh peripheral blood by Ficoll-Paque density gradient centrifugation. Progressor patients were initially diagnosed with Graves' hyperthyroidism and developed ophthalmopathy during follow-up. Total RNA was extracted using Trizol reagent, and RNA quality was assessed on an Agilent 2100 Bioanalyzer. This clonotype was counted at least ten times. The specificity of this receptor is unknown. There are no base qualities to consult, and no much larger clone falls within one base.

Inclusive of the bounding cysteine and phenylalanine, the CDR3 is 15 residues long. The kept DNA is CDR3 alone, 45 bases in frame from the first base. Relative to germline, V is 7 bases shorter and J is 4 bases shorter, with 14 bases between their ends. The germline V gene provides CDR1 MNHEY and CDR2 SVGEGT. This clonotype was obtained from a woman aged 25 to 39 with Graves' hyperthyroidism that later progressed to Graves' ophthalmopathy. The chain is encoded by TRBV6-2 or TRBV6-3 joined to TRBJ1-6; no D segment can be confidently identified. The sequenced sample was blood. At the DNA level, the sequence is TGTGCCAGCACCACGGGCGGTGCGTATAATTCACCCCTCCACTTT. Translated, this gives CASTTGGAYNSPLHF.